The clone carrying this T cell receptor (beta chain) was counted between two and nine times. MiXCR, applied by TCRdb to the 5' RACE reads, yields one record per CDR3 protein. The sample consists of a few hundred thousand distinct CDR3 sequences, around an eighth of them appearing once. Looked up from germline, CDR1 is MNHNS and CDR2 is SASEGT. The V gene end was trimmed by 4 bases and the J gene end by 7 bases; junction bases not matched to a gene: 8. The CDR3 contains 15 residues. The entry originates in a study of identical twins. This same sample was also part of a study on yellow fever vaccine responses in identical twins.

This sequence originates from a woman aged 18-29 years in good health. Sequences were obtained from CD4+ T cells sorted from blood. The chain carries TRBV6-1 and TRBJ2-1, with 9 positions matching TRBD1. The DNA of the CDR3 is TGTGCCAGCAGTGGGTACGCGGACAGGGGTAATGAGCAGTTCTTC. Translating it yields CASSGYADRGNEQFF.